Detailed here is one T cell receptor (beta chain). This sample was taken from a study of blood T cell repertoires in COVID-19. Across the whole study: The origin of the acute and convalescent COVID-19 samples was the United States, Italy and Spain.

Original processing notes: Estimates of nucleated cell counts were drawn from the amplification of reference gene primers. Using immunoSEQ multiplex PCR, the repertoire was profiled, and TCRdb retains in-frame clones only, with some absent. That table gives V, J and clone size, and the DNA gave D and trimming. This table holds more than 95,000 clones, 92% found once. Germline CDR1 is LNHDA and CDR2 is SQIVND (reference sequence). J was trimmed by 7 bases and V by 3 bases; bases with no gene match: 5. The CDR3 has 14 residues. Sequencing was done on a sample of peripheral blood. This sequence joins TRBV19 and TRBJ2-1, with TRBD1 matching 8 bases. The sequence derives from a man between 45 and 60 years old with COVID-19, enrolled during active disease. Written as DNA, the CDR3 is TGTGCCAGTAGTATTACCCAGGGGGCGAATGAGCAGTTCTTC. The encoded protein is CASSITQGANEQFF. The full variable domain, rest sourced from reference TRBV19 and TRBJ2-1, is DGGITQSPKYLFRKEGQNVTLSCEQNLNHDAMYWYRQDPGQGLRLIYYSQIVNDFQKGDIAEGYSVSREKKESFPLTVTSAQKNPTAFYLCASSITQGANEQFFGPGTRLTVL.